The 28 T cell receptor beta chains listed next were all sequenced from one sample in a study of blood T cell repertoires in COVID-19. The method was immunoSEQ multiplex PCR; TCRdb's version includes in-frame clones alone and lacks a portion of them. The sample gives about 270,000 clones, 80% to 90% of which show up once; roughly 12% is in the top ten. The sequenced material came from peripheral blood. Every receptor here comes from a woman aged 25 to 45 with COVID-19, enrolled during active disease.

CDR3 DNA: TGTGCCAGCAGTTTATTTTTCATCGTCCGGGGGGCCTCCTACAATGAGCAGTTCTTC. It translates to CASSLFFIVRGASYNEQFF. The rearrangement uses TRBV28 and TRBJ2-1, with D possibly being TRBD2 (7 bases). Germline values: CDR1 MDHEN, CDR2 SYDVKM. The V end lost 1 base, the J end lost 0 bases, and 19 bases lay between the germline ends. The CDR3 has 19 residues.

The chain employs TRBV2 and TRBJ2-6; the D gene is possibly TRBD1 (6 bases). Looked up from germline, CDR1 is SNHLY and CDR2 is FYNNEI. The CDR3 extends over 16 amino acids. The ends were cut back, 0 bases at V and 2 bases at J, with 8 bases in the middle. This chain's CDR3 is CASSEANRAGANVLTF. The CDR3, as DNA: TGTGCCAGCAGTGAAGCCAACAGGGCTGGGGCCAACGTCCTGACTTTC.

As concerns this clone: The same CDR3 also results from other DNA sequences found in this sample. The genes are TRBV19 and TRBJ2-7; 8 bases are shared with TRBD2. The CDR3 has 14 residues. Losses at the gene ends were 2 bases for V and 4 bases for J; bases not matched to a gene: 4. CDR1 is LNHDA, CDR2 SQIVND, per germline (reference sequence). The DNA for the CDR3 is TGTGCCAGTAGTATAAGCGGGGGACCATACGAGCAGTACTTC. It codes for CASSISGGPYEQYF.

The chain uses TRBV5-1 and TRBJ1-2; TRBD1 is a possible D gene (6 bases). With 4 bases removed from V and 5 bases from J, the gap between germline ends came to 15 bases. CDR3 size: 14 residues. Germline loops: CDR1 SGHRS, CDR2 YFSETQ. The CDR3 is CASSTGQPQYGYTF. CDR3 DNA sequence: TGCGCCAGCAGCACCGGACAGCCCCAGTATGGCTACACCTTC.

This chain links TRBV7-9 with TRBJ1-5, with D unresolved. Trimming took 3 bases from V and 4 from J, leaving 4 bases between them. The CDR3 contains 12 residues. The germline CDR1 and CDR2 sequences are SEHNR and FQNEAQ (reference sequence). CDR3 residues: CASSFSNQPQHF. The CDR3 nucleotides are TGTGCCAGCAGCTTTTCTAATCAGCCCCAGCATTTT.

This chain joins TRBV6-1 and TRBJ1-1; 9 bases match TRBD1. Germline CDR1 and CDR2: MNHNS and SASEGT. The CDR3 totals 13 residues. The ends lost 1 base at V and 10 bases at J; junction bases unmatched: 4. The CDR3 spells CASSEGGTGRAFF. The CDR3 region has the DNA TGTGCCAGCAGTGAAGGGGGGACAGGGAGAGCTTTCTTT.

This clone was seen once. This chain connects TRBV19 to TRBJ2-3; TRBD1 is a possible D gene (6 bases). CDR1 and CDR2 from the germline V gene are LNHDA and SQIVND (reference sequence). The V gene lost 3 bases and the J gene lost 3 bases, with 7 bases spanning the gap. The CDR3 extends over 13 amino acids. Written as DNA, the CDR3 is TGTGCCAGTAGTATCACAGGGACAGATACGCAGTATTTT. Amino acids: CASSITGTDTQYF.

The rearrangement links TRBV5-4 to TRBJ1-6, with 9 bases aligning to TRBD1. Trimming cost V 2 bases and J 9 bases; bases outside gene matches: 3. CDR1 is SGHNT and CDR2 is YYREEE in the germline V gene (reference sequence). The CDR3 totals 14 residues. The CDR3 here is CASSFGQGSSPLHF. CDR3 in DNA: TGTGCCAGCAGCTTTGGACAGGGGTCTTCACCCCTCCACTTT.

V gene TRBV11-2 combines with J gene TRBJ2-7; 8 positions match TRBD1. There are 15 residues in the CDR3. The ends lost 4 bases at V and 6 bases at J; junction bases unmatched: 11. Germline-derived CDR1 and CDR2 are SGHAT and FQNNGV. In nucleotides, the CDR3 is TGTGCCAGCAGCTCCGTGTACAGGGGGGTTCCCGAGCAGTACTTC. Encoded protein: CASSSVYRGVPEQYF.

This clone was counted a single time. The J gene is TRBJ2-3, the V gene TRBV24-1; D call uncertain. This CDR3 is 13 amino acids long. Between the trimmed V and J ends, which lost 5 bases and 4 bases, there was a span of 9 bases. Per the germline V gene, CDR1 is KGHDR and CDR2 is SFDVKD. Here the CDR3 DNA reads TGTGCCACCAGTGCTGGCAGGTCAGATACGCAGTATTTT. Translating it yields CATSAGRSDTQYF.

The CDR3 spells CASSPLRGERTDTQYF. The CDR3 DNA sequence: TGCGCCAGCAGCCCTTTGCGGGGGGAGCGCACAGATACGCAGTATTTT. The chain couples TRBV5-1 to TRBJ2-3; 8 nucleotides line up with TRBD2. V gave up 4 bases and J gave up 1 base; unmatched junction bases: 8. This CDR3 has 16 residues. Germline CDR1 is SGHRS and CDR2 is YFSETQ.

The rearrangement uses TRBV28 and TRBJ2-5, with TRBD2 as a possible D gene (5 bases). Trimming stripped 6 bases from V and 3 bases from J, with 14 bases between. Germline V gene sequence: CDR1 MDHEN, CDR2 SYDVKM. The CDR3 contains 14 residues. The CDR3 nucleotides read TGTGCCAGCAGCCGCATTGTGAGGGAAGAGACCCAGTACTTC. It specifies CASSRIVREETQYF.

DNA for the CDR3: TGTGCCAGCAGCTCGACAGGGGCCTACGAGCAGTACTTC. Amino acids: CASSSTGAYEQYF. V gene TRBV7-6 combines with J gene TRBJ2-7; 8 bases fit TRBD1. V lost 4 bases, J lost 2 bases, and 1 base stayed unmatched. Germline V gene data show CDR1 as SGHVS and CDR2 as FNYEAQ. This CDR3 region has 13 residues.

The V gene is TRBV6-5, the J gene TRBJ1-3, with TRBD1 matching over 8 bases. CDR1 is MNHEY, CDR2 SVGAGI, per germline. CDR3 length equals 14 residues. The V segment lost 6 bases and the J segment 6 bases; nucleotides outside the gene matches: 7. This CDR3 is CASRSTGQENTIYF. In DNA form, the CDR3 reads TGTGCCAGCAGATCTACGGGACAGGAAAACACCATATATTTT.

With respect to this clone: Sequence at one end of the junction differs from germline and may be a read error. V and J are TRBV29-1 and TRBJ2-7; possibly TRBD2 for D (6 bases). This CDR3 is 10 amino acids long. Looked up from germline, CDR1 is SQVTM and CDR2 is ANQGSEA. CDR3 nucleotides: TGCAGCGTTGAAGGGAGGGGTAGGGGCTTC. Translated: CSVEGRGRGF.

The chain is built from TRBV7-6 and TRBJ2-1; the match to TRBD2 covers 12 bases. Trimming took 3 bases from V and 9 from J; bases not matched to a gene: 9. This CDR3 spans 16 amino acids. From germline, CDR1 is SGHVS and CDR2 FNYEAQ. CDR3 protein: CASSFGSLAGGSEQFF. In DNA, the CDR3 is TGTGCCAGCAGCTTCGGGTCTCTAGCGGGGGGGAGTGAGCAGTTCTTC.

The CDR3 here is CASSLLGGAGNEQFF. Here the CDR3 DNA reads TGTGCCAGCAGCTTGCTCGGGGGGGCCGGCAATGAGCAGTTCTTC. The chain is built from TRBV7-9 and TRBJ2-1; the match to TRBD2 covers 8 bases. This CDR3 contains 15 residues. V was clipped by 3 bases and J by 6 bases; unmatched bases: 7. Germline V gives CDR1 SEHNR, CDR2 FQNEAQ (reference sequence).

This chain joins TRBV3-1 (or the pseudogene TRBV3-2) and TRBJ2-1, with 7 positions matching TRBD2. Germline V gene sequence: CDR1 LGHDT, CDR2 YNNKEL (reference sequence). This CDR3 region has 15 residues. With 1 base clipped from V and 4 bases from J, the junction kept 4 bases outside the gene matches. The chain's CDR3 is CASSQVTAGYNEQFF. CDR3 DNA: TGTGCCAGCAGCCAAGTTACAGCGGGGTACAATGAGCAGTTCTTC.

The chain is built from TRBV4-2 and TRBJ2-5; 7 bases fit TRBD1. CDR3 length equals 14 residues. Germline V gene lookup returns CDR1 LGHNA and CDR2 YNFKEQ. The junction had 0 bases not matched to a gene; V was cut back by 0 bases and J by 2 bases. CDR3 region: CASSQEDRQETQYF. The CDR3 DNA follows: TGTGCCAGCAGCCAAGAGGACAGGCAAGAGACCCAGTACTTC.

The genes are TRBV3-1 (or the pseudogene TRBV3-2) and TRBJ2-7; D perhaps matches TRBD2 (5 bases). The CDR3 is 16 residues long. The V end lost 0 bases, the J end lost 0 bases, and 12 bases lay between the germline ends. The germline gives CDR1 LGHDT, CDR2 YNNKEL (reference sequence). CDR3 sequence reads: CASSQDIGESSYEQYF. The DNA for the CDR3 is TGTGCCAGCAGCCAAGATATCGGGGAGAGCTCCTACGAGCAGTACTTC.

This chain uses TRBV5-1 with TRBJ1-1; 9 nucleotides line up with TRBD1. The germline CDR1 and CDR2 sequences are SGHRS and YFSETQ. CDR3 length equals 12 residues. V lost 5 bases and J lost 8; bases outside the gene matches: 4. CDR3 in amino acids: CASRETGGEAFF. CDR3 nucleotides: TGCGCCAGCAGGGAGACAGGGGGGGAAGCTTTCTTT.

The rearrangement links TRBV4-1 to TRBJ2-1; TRBD2 matches at 7 bases. Germline-derived CDR1 and CDR2 are MGHRA and YSYEKL. CDR3 length equals 15 residues. Trimming at V came to 4 bases and at J to 10 bases, leaving 13 bases not matched to a gene. CDR3 loop: CASSPSGTTAREQFF. The CDR3 DNA reads TGCGCCAGCAGCCCTTCCGGGACTACGGCGCGGGAGCAGTTCTTC.

The rearrangement links TRBV7-8 to TRBJ1-2, with TRBD1 identical over 7 bases. The CDR3 length is 14 residues. The J segment lost 4 bases and the V segment lost 4 bases, leaving 6 bases of the junction unmatched. CDR1 is SGHVS and CDR2 is FQNEAQ in the germline V gene. CDR3 protein: CASSSQTGTYGYTF. The CDR3 DNA is TGTGCCAGCAGCTCGCAGACAGGGACCTATGGCTACACCTTC.

The chain uses TRBV5-1 and TRBJ2-7; perhaps TRBD2 as D (7 bases). V gave up 3 bases and J gave up 2 bases, with 12 bases separating them. Germline V gives CDR1 SGHRS, CDR2 YFSETQ. The CDR3 has 14 residues. The CDR3 is CASSSGGPPYEQYF. The DNA of the CDR3 is TGCGCCAGCAGCTCCGGGGGGCCCCCCTACGAGCAGTACTTC.

V gene TRBV10-1 combines with J gene TRBJ1-5, with TRBD1 as a possible D gene (5 bases). The CDR3 length is 14 residues. CDR1 is WNHNN, CDR2 SYGVQD, per germline (reference sequence). V was pared by 6 bases and J by 1 base, with 10 bases between. The DNA of the CDR3 is TGCGCCAGCAGGAGAGGACAAAGCAATCAGCCCCAGCATTTT. Encoded protein: CASRRGQSNQPQHF.

J is TRBJ2-3 and V is TRBV12-3 or TRBV12-4; unclear D gene. The V end was cut by 3 bases, the J end by 0 bases, with 4 bases between. The CDR3 totals 13 residues. The CDR3 DNA sequence: TGTGCCAGCAGTTTCTCTAGCACAGATACGCAGTATTTT. It codes for CASSFSSTDTQYF.

The rearrangement uses TRBV29-1 and TRBJ1-5; D unclear. Trimming pared 4 bases from V and 6 bases from J, leaving 13 bases between. This CDR3 spans 13 amino acids. The V gene's germline CDR1 is SQVTM and CDR2 ANQGSEA. CDR3 DNA: TGCAGCGTTGGAGAATCCAGGCGTCAGCCCCAGCATTTT. Protein: CSVGESRRQPQHF.

This chain connects TRBV7-9 to TRBJ2-5; possible D gene TRBD1, 6 bases. Deletions cut 7 bases from V and 4 bases from J, with 13 bases between. CDR3 length: 13 residues. In germline, CDR1 is SEHNR, CDR2 FQNEAQ (reference sequence). The CDR3 region has the DNA TGTGCCAGCACAGGGGTCTGGCCAGAGACCCAGTACTTC. Translation gives CASTGVWPETQYF.